This T cell receptor (beta chain) was sequenced for a study of T-cell memory formation after mild COVID-19. This clonotype was picked up many times. Trimming at V came to 4 bases and at J to 1 base, leaving 7 bases not matched to a gene. The CDR3 is 16 amino acids. In TCRdb, the 5' RACE reads were re-called with MiXCR into one record per CDR3 protein. The sample shows 95,000 to 110,000 distinct CDR3 sequences, about 15% of them seen only once. The specimen sequenced was PBMCs or a T cell subset sorted from them (not recorded which). This clonotype originated in a man between 18 and 29 years old who had mild COVID-19 (a few samples of this study predate the infection). Cell type and time point are not known. This chain links TRBV12-3 or TRBV12-4 with TRBJ2-5; 9 nucleotides align to TRBD2. The DNA of the CDR3 is TGTGCCAGCAGTTCGCCCGTGACTAGCGGCCAAGAGACCCAGTACTTC. It encodes CASSSPVTSGQETQYF.